The clone carrying this T cell receptor (beta chain) was detected once. The sample comes from a study of blood T cell repertoires in COVID-19. About the research overall: Samples representing acute and convalescent COVID-19 were sourced from the United States, Italy and Spain. PBMCs, B-cell-depleted T cells, or T cells were the source of the cDNA or gDNA that made up the material.

Per the original data handling: Estimation of nucleated cell counts was performed using reference gene primer amplification. Measured with immunoSEQ multiplex PCR; TCRdb has only the in-frame clones, and not every one. D and trimming were read from the DNA, whereas the V and J calls and clone size are those reported in that table. The sample lists more than 110,000 clones, about four fifths occurring once. Germline V gene data show CDR1 as LNHDA and CDR2 as SQIVND (reference sequence). V was cut by 6 bases and J by 1 base, with 15 bases left in between. CDR3 length: 15 residues. J is TRBJ1-1 and V is TRBV19; D is unresolved. The sequencing sample was made of peripheral blood. This sequence originates from a human donor in a cohort sampled during active COVID-19. The CDR3 sequence is CASRDGGSSNTEAFF. The DNA of the CDR3 is TGTGCCAGTAGGGACGGAGGGTCGTCGAACACTGAAGCTTTCTTT.